Presented here are 11 T cell receptor beta chains from one specimen sequenced in a study of blood T cell repertoires in COVID-19 (dated by TCRdb to 2018 to 2020). Libraries came from the immunoSEQ multiplex PCR assay. TCRdb carries this immuneACCESS record with in-frame sequences only. Its versions omit some clonotypes, under half of them owing to an unresolved V gene in the studies checked, with the rest unexplained. The sample contains approximately 280,000 clones, 85% of them found a single time. The top ten constitute roughly 2.7% of the sample. The source material was PBMCs or T cells enriched from blood (not recorded which). The receptors derive from a woman in her 50s who had recovered from COVID-19.

The chain joins TRBV19 to TRBJ1-5, with no clear D. V lost 5 bases to trimming and J lost 6 bases, with 8 bases between them. Germline-derived CDR1 and CDR2 are LNHDA and SQIVND (reference sequence). CDR3 size: 12 residues. CDR3 loop: CASSPGSQPQHF. CDR3 bases: TGTGCCAGTAGTCCCGGGTCTCAGCCCCAGCATTTT.

The rearrangement uses TRBV30 and TRBJ1-5; TRBD1 agrees at 7 bases. There are 14 residues in the CDR3. Germline V gene sequence: CDR1 GTSNPN, CDR2 SVGIG (reference sequence). J lost 5 bases, V lost 5 bases, and 9 bases had no gene match. CDR3 sequence reads: CAWETGFNDQPQHF. The DNA for the CDR3 is TGTGCCTGGGAGACAGGGTTTAATGATCAGCCCCAGCATTTT.

The CDR3 region has the DNA TGTGCCAGCAGCTTAGATTGGAGACTAGCGGGGGGGCGAGAGACCCAGTACTTC. The encoded protein is CASSLDWRLAGGRETQYF. The rearrangement joins TRBV7-2 to TRBJ2-5, with 14 positions matching TRBD2. This CDR3 spans 18 amino acids. Germline V gene data show CDR1 as SGHTA and CDR2 as FQGNSA. With V trimmed by 1 base and J by 4 bases, 8 bases remained unmatched.

V gene TRBV19 combines with J gene TRBJ2-7; 8 bases are a match to TRBD2. Trimming at V came to 3 bases and at J to 3 bases, leaving 4 bases not matched to a gene. This CDR3 is built from 14 residues. Per germline, CDR1 LNHDA and CDR2 SQIVND (reference sequence). DNA of the CDR3: TGTGCCAGTAGTATCGGGGGGGCAAACTACGAGCAGTACTTC. It is translated as CASSIGGANYEQYF.

The V call is TRBV7-2, the J call TRBJ2-7, with 12 bases aligning to TRBD2. Germline loops: CDR1 SGHTA, CDR2 FQGNSA. The CDR3 is made up of 18 amino acids. V trimming: 3 bases; J trimming: 1 base; junction bases outside the gene matches: 10. This CDR3 is CASSLRGSTSGSSYEQYF. The CDR3 nucleotides are TGTGCCAGCAGCTTGAGGGGGTCGACTAGCGGGAGTTCCTACGAGCAGTACTTC. The whole variable domain, remainder taken from reference TRBV7-2 and TRBJ2-7, is GAGVSQSPSNKVTEKGKDVELRCDPISGHTALYWYRQSLGQGLEFLIYFQGNSAPDKSGLPSDRFSAERTGGSVSTLTIQRTQQEDSAVYLCASSLRGSTSGSSYEQYFGPGTRLTVT.

The chain joins TRBV5-1 to TRBJ1-2; 9 positions match TRBD1. Per the germline V gene, CDR1 is SGHRS and CDR2 is YFSETQ. Trimming removed 7 bases from V and 4 bases from J; junction bases left unmatched: 11. The CDR3 runs 15 residues. The chain's CDR3 is CASGRDRERTYGYTF. The CDR3 DNA reads TGCGCCAGCGGTCGGGACAGGGAAAGGACCTATGGCTACACCTTC.

This rearrangement joins TRBV5-8 to TRBJ1-5; TRBD1 matches 7 bases. This CDR3 is 15 amino acids long. The junction had 8 bases not matched to a gene; V was cut back by 4 bases and J by 4 bases. Germline V gene lookup returns CDR1 SGHTS and CDR2 YDEGEE. The CDR3, as DNA: TGTGCCAGCAGCCCCTGGGGGACAGCTAATCAGCCCCAGCATTTT. It codes for CASSPWGTANQPQHF.

The CDR3 is CASRLRTTDTQYF. For the CDR3, the DNA is TGTGCCAGCAGGCTTCGGACAACAGATACGCAGTATTTT. The chain joins TRBV12-3 or TRBV12-4 to TRBJ2-3; tentative D call: TRBD1 (5 bases). V was trimmed by 6 bases and J by 3 bases, leaving 10 bases between them. The CDR3 loop spans 13 amino acids.

The V and J genes are TRBV30 and TRBJ1-1, with 7 bases identical to TRBD1. Per the germline V gene, CDR1 is GTSNPN and CDR2 is SVGIG (reference sequence). V lost 3 bases, J lost 7 bases, and 8 bases stayed unmatched. This CDR3 contains 13 residues. CDR3 DNA: TGTGCCTGGAGCGCGCGAAGGACAGGTGAAGCTTTCTTT. It is translated as CAWSARRTGEAFF.

The V gene is TRBV10-1, the J gene TRBJ2-7; 10 bases align to TRBD2. The germline V gene has CDR1 WNHNN and CDR2 SYGVQD (reference sequence). Trimming cost V 5 bases and J 3 bases; bases outside gene matches: 4. This CDR3 is 14 amino acids long. CDR3 sequence (DNA): TGCGCCAGCAGTACAGGGACTAGCGACTACGAGCAGTACTTC. This translates into CASSTGTSDYEQYF.

The J gene is TRBJ2-6, the V gene TRBV7-3; D is unclear. CDR3 length: 16 amino acids. Trimming left V 5 bases short and J 2 bases short, with 13 bases between. Germline V gene data show CDR1 as SGHTA and CDR2 as FQGTGA. CDR3 DNA sequence: TGTGCCAGCAGCCCGAACTATCAAACTGGGGCCAACGTCCTGACTTTC. This encodes CASSPNYQTGANVLTF.